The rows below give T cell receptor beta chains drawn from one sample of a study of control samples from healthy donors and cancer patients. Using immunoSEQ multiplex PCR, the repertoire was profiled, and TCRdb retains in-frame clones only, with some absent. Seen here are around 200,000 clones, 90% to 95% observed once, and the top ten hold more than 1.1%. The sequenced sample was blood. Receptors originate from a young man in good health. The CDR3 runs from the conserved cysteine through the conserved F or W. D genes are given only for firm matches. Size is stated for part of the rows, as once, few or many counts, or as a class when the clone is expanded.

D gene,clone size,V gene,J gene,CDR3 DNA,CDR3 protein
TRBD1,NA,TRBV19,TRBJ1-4,TGTGCCAGCAAGGACAGGGGGCAGGCGGCTAATGAAAAACTGTTTTTT,CASKDRGQAANEKLFF
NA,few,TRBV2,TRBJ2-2,TGTGCCAGCAGAGGGATCACCGGGGAGCTGTTTTTT,CASRGITGELFF
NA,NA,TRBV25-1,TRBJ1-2,TGTGCCAGCAGTGCAGGAGCTAACTATGGCTACACCTTC,CASSAGANYGYTF
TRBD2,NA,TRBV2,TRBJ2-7,TGTGCCAGCCTAGCGGGGATCTACGAGCAGTACTTC,CASLAGIYEQYF
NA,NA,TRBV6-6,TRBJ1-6,TGTGCCAGCAGTACAGGAAGTTCACCCCTCCACTTT,CASSTGSSPLHF
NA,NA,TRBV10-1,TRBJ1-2,TGCGCCAGCAGTGAGCTGGACAGAAACTATGGCTACACCTTC,CASSELDRNYGYTF
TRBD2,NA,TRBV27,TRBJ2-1,TGTGCCAGCAGTTTAGGCGGGGGGGCTAGTGAGCAGTTCTTC,CASSLGGGASEQFF
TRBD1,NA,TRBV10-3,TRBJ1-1,TGTGCCTTCAAGGGGACAGGGAACGCTGAAGCTTTCTTT,CAFKGTGNAEAFF
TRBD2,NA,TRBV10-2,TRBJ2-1,TGCGCCAGTCGGGAGGGGGGGCGTCTTGATGAGCAGTTCTTC,CASREGGRLDEQFF
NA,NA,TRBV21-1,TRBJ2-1,TGTGCCAGCAGCAAACGGGAGGGGGCGCGATGCAATGAGCAGTTCTTC,CASSKREGARCNEQFF
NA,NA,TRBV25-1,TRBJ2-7,TGTGCCAGCAGTGAATCGCCGCCAACCGGGACATCCTCCTACGAGCAGTACTTC,CASSESPPTGTSSYEQYF
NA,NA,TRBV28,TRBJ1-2,TGTGCCAGCAGTTTGGGTTTTGGGTATGGCTACACCTTC,CASSLGFGYGYTF
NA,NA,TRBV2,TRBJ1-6,TGTGCCAGCACTCCCTTCCGCCAAGGACACCAGAATTCACCCCTCCACTTT,CASTPFRQGHQNSPLHF
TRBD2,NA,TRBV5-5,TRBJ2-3,TGTGCCAGCAGCTTCCAAGCGGGGAGCACAGATACGCAGTATTTT,CASSFQAGSTDTQYF
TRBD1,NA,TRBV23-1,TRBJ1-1,TGCGCCAGCACTCTGACAGGGGGTACTGAAGCTTTCTTT,CASTLTGGTEAFF
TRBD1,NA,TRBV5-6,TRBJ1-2,TGTGCCAGCAGCCAAACCGGGACAGGGGGTGGCTACACCTTC,CASSQTGTGGGYTF
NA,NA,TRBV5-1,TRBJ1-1,TGCGCCAGCAGCATGGACGGGGCAGGGTTTATGAACACTGAAGCTTTCTTT,CASSMDGAGFMNTEAFF
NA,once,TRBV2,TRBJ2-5,TGTGCCAGCAGTGATGGCAGTGGGAAAGAGACCCAGTACTTC,CASSDGSGKETQYF
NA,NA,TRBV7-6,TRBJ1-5,TGTGCCAGCAGCTTGGTTGGGGGGGAACAGCCCCAGCATTTT,CASSLVGGEQPQHF
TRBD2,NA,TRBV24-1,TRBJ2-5,TGTGCCACCAGTGAACCACTAGCGGGGGGAGAAGAGACCCAGTACTTC,CATSEPLAGGEETQYF